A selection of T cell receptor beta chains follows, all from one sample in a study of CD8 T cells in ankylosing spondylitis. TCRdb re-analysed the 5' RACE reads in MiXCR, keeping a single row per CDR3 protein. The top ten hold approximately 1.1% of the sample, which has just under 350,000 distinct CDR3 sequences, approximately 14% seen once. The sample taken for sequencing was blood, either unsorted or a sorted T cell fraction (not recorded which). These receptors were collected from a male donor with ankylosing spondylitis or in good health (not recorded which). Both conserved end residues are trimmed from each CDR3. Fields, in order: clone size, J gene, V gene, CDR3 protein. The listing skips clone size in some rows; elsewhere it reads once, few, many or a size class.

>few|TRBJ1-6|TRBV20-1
SAPGISGSPLH
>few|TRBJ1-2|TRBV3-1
ASSHSGLSGYT
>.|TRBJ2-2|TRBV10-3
AITQGQDTGELF
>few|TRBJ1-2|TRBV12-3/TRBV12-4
ASRKTGTGNYGYT
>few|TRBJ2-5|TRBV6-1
ASRVAGGTYFQETQY
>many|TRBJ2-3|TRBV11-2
ASSAGQGRTDTQY
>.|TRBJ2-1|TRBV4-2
ASSQGPNNEQF
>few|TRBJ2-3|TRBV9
ASTGKGHSTDTQY
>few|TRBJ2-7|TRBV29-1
SVRKPGQLYEQY
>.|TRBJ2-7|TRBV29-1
SVFPSGRREQY
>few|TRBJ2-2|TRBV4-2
ASSPGTGESTGELF
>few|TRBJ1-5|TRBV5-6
ASSLGAGASNQPQH
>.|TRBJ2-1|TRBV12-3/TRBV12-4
ASTPRVAGYNEQF
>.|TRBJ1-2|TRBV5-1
ASRDTGIDGYT
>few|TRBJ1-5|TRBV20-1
SARRAAGLQPQH
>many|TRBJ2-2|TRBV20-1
SARVAGNTGELF
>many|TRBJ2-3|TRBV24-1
ATSDPDSSDTQY
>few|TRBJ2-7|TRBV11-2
ASSPLKTSVYEQY
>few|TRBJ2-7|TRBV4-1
ASSPGQLSYEQY
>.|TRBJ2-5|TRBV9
ASSVGASGGYQETQY
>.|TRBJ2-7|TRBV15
ATSRPGTGAYEQY
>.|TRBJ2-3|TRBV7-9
ASTSPGSPSTDTQY
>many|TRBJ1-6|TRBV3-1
ASSQSAQSPLH
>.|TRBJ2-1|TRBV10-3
AAREGGEQF
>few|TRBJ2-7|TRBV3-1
ASRGGGTSYEQY
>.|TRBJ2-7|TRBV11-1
ASSLTGKDEQY
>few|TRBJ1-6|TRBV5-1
ASSLDRERSPLH
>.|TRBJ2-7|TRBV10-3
AISGDSQSSYEQY
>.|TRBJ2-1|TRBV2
ASSEEGGGNHNEQF
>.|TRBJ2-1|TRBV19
ASSRTGDIGSYNEQF
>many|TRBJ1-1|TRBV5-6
ASSAGQGRRTEAF
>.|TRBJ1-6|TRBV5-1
ASSSDSRGYSPLH
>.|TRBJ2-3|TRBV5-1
ASSPRLDTQY
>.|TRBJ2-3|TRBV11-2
ASSLDSLLTDTQY
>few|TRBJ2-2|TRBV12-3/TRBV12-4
ANGEMWELF
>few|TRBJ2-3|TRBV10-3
AISESSRLNTDTQY
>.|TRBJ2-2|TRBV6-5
ASKSPGELF
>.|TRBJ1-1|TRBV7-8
ASSPRQGKAF
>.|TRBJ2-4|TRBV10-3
AISDSQGKNIQY
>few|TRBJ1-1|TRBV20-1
SARLGQGLNTEAF
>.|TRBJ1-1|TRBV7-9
ASSLQGKTEAF
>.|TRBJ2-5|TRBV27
ASSANRGLETQY